The 25 T cell receptor beta chains listed next were all sequenced from one sample in a study of cytomegalovirus exposure and HLA in healthy donors. Primers included in the PCR were 60 Vbeta and 13 Jbeta primers. Sequenced by immunoSEQ multiplex PCR; TCRdb stores in-frame clones only, minus some. The table has about 120,000 clones, roughly 17% seen once. The sequencing sample was made of PBMCs. All receptors derive from a female donor in good health and CMV-seropositive.

On this clone: The sample carries other DNA sequences with the same CDR3. The CDR3 spells CASSVESAGGYTDTQYF. DNA of the CDR3: TGTGCCAGCAGCGTAGAGTCGGCGGGAGGCTACACAGATACGCAGTATTTT. The rearrangement links TRBV9 to TRBJ2-3, with 8 bases aligning to TRBD2. V shed 0 bases, J shed 2 bases, and the junction held 8 bases outside the gene matches. CDR1 and CDR2 from the germline V gene are SGDLS and YYNGEE. CDR3 length: 17 residues.

This clone appeared a few times. This chain joins TRBV28 and TRBJ2-7; TRBD1 agrees at 8 bases. The CDR3 is made up of 16 amino acids. V was clipped by 3 bases and J by 2 bases; unmatched bases: 9. CDR1 is MDHEN and CDR2 is SYDVKM in the germline V gene. CDR3 sequence reads: CASSLTGQEKTYEQYF. The CDR3 DNA reads as TGTGCCAGCAGTTTGACGGGACAGGAAAAAACCTACGAGCAGTACTTC. Using reference TRBV28 and TRBJ2-7 for the parts outside the CDR3, the full variable domain is DVKVTQSSRYLVKRTGEKVFLECVQDMDHENMFWYRQDPGLGLRLIYFSYDVKMKEKGDIPEGYSVSREKKERFSLILESASTNQTSMYLCASSLTGQEKTYEQYFGPGTRLTVT.

The CDR3 coding sequence is TGCGCCAGCAGCCAAGTTGGACAGGGGAGTGAAAAACTGTTTTTT. It encodes CASSQVGQGSEKLFF. The chain links TRBV4-1 to TRBJ1-4; 9 bases map to TRBD1. This CDR3 contains 15 residues. The junction had 4 bases not matched to a gene; V was cut back by 1 base and J by 7 bases. Germline lookup yields CDR1 MGHRA and CDR2 YSYEKL.

This clone was seen only a few times. V gene TRBV28 combines with J gene TRBJ1-4; D is possibly TRBD1 (5 bases). From germline, CDR1 is MDHEN and CDR2 SYDVKM. The CDR3 is made up of 14 amino acids. V lost 5 bases, J lost 6 bases, and 13 bases lay in between. CDR3 amino acids: CASSPMGGHEKLFF. The CDR3 coding sequence is TGTGCCAGCAGTCCGATGGGGGGTCATGAAAAACTGTTTTTT.

The CDR3 DNA sequence: TGTGCCAGCAGAAAACCGGGACAGGGGAATGAAAAACTGTTTTTT. Amino acids: CASRKPGQGNEKLFF. The rearrangement links TRBV6-6 to TRBJ1-4; 10 positions agree with TRBD1. This CDR3 spans 15 amino acids. The V gene's germline CDR1 is MNHNY and CDR2 SVGAGI (reference sequence). With 6 bases clipped from V and 5 bases from J, the junction kept 6 bases outside the gene matches.

The chain is built from TRBV7-9 and TRBJ1-3, with 7 bases fitting TRBD1. The CDR3 contains 15 residues. V lost 3 bases to trimming and J lost 0 bases; unmatched junction nucleotides: 2. Germline CDR1 reads SEHNR; CDR2 reads FQNEAQ (reference sequence). The CDR3 nucleotides read TGTGCCAGCAGCTTTAGGGGGCACTCTGGAAACACCATATATTTT. This sequence encodes CASSFRGHSGNTIYF. Combining the CDR3 with reference TRBV7-9 and TRBJ1-3 gives the whole variable domain DTGVSQNPRHKITKRGQNVTFRCDPISEHNRLYWYRQTLGQGPEFLTYFQNEAQLEKSRLLSDRFSAERPKGSFSTLEIQRTEQGDSAMYLCASSFRGHSGNTIYFGEGSWLTVV.

V usage is TRBV18 and J usage is TRBJ2-7; 10 bases align to TRBD2. The CDR3 is 15 residues long. Per the germline V gene, CDR1 is KGHSH and CDR2 is LQKENI. The V gene end was trimmed by 2 bases and the J gene end by 4 bases; junction bases not matched to a gene: 5. Here the CDR3 reads CASSPASGRGYEQYF. CDR3 coding DNA: TGTGCCAGCTCACCAGCTAGCGGGAGAGGGTACGAGCAGTACTTC.

This clone turned up a few times. The CDR3 DNA is TGCGCCAGCAGCCGCGAACTAGCGGCGAGGACCGGGGAGCTGTTTTTT. As protein: CASSRELAARTGELFF. The J gene is TRBJ2-2, the V gene TRBV4-3, with 8 bases aligning to TRBD2. The CDR3 has 16 amino acids. V was clipped by 4 bases and J by 5 bases; unmatched bases: 9. In germline, CDR1 is LGHNA, CDR2 YSLEER.

This clone was found a few times. This chain uses TRBV5-6 with TRBJ2-1; 11 positions agree with TRBD2. J was trimmed by 10 bases and V by 4 bases; bases with no gene match: 7. Looked up from germline, CDR1 is SGHDT and CDR2 is YYEEEE. This CDR3 has 14 amino acids. The CDR3 bases are TGTGCCAGCAGCCCCGTAGCGGGAGGGGGGGAGCAGTTCTTC. This translates into CASSPVAGGGEQFF.

This clone has more than one count but fewer than ten. The genes are TRBV5-1 and TRBJ1-4; D perhaps matches TRBD1 (5 bases). From germline, CDR1 is SGHRS and CDR2 YFSETQ. Between the trimmed V and J ends, which lost 2 bases and 8 bases, there was a span of 13 bases. There are 14 residues in the CDR3. The CDR3 DNA sequence: TGCGCCAGCAGCTTCCAGGGCCTTTTGGAAAAACTGTTTTTT. Protein sequence: CASSFQGLLEKLFF.

The rearrangement uses TRBV9 and TRBJ2-1, with TRBD2 as a possible D gene (7 bases). CDR1 and CDR2 from the germline V gene are SGDLS and YYNGEE. CDR3 size: 13 residues. V lost 3 bases, J lost 9 bases, and 13 bases lay in between. In nucleotides, the CDR3 is TGTGCCAGCAGCGGGGGGGGCCGTCGTGAGCAGTTCTTC. It yields the protein CASSGGGRREQFF. Complete variable domain (other parts from reference TRBV9 and TRBJ2-1): DSGVTQTPKHLITATGQRVTLRCSPRSGDLSVYWYQQSLDQGLQFLIQYYNGEERAKGNILERFSAQQFPDLHSELNLSSLELGDSALYFCASSGGGRREQFFGPGTRLTVL.

Only a few counts were recorded for this clone. V gene TRBV9 combines with J gene TRBJ2-3, with TRBD1 as a possible D gene (5 bases). V shed 3 bases and J shed 3 bases, with 20 bases lying between them. The CDR3 contains 17 residues. The germline V gene encodes CDR1 SGDLS and CDR2 YYNGEE. CDR3 protein: CASSASGAGRFTDTQYF. The CDR3 region has the DNA TGTGCCAGCAGCGCCAGTGGGGCAGGGCGGTTTACAGATACGCAGTATTTT.

The V and J genes are TRBV28 and TRBJ2-2, with 10 nucleotides matching TRBD1. The germline V gene encodes CDR1 MDHEN and CDR2 SYDVKM. The length of the CDR3 is 21 residues. V gave up 7 bases and J gave up 2 bases; unmatched junction bases: 22. The CDR3 nucleotides are TGTGCCAGCACCACTCCAAACCGGGACAGGGGAGTATACTCAAACACCGGGGAGCTGTTTTTT. This translates into CASTTPNRDRGVYSNTGELFF.

The chain uses TRBV5-4 and TRBJ2-7; maybe TRBD2 (6 bases). The ends were cut back, 3 bases at V and 4 bases at J, with 11 bases in the middle. This CDR3 contains 13 residues. Germline V gene sequence: CDR1 SGHNT, CDR2 YYREEE (reference sequence). The CDR3: CASSYGSTYEQYF. CDR3 nucleotide sequence: TGTGCCAGCAGCTACGGGAGTACTTACGAGCAGTACTTC. Full variable domain (outside the CDR3, taken from reference TRBV5-4 and TRBJ2-7): ETGVTQSPTHLIKTRGQQVTLRCSSQSGHNTVSWYQQALGQGPQFIFQYYREEENGRGNFPPRFSGLQFPNYSSELNVNALELDDSALYLCASSYGSTYEQYFGPGTRLTVT.

This clone was counted a few times. The chain joins TRBV29-1 to TRBJ2-3, with D perhaps matching TRBD1 (6 bases). Germline V gene data show CDR1 as SQVTM and CDR2 as ANQGSEA. V was clipped by 5 bases and J by 2 bases, with 23 bases between them. The CDR3 totals 17 residues. For the CDR3, the DNA is TGCAGCGTTAGAGGGCCGGTACAGGGCGAAATCACAGATACGCAGTATTTT. This translates into CSVRGPVQGEITDTQYF.

The chain recombines TRBV4-1 with TRBJ2-5; 7 nucleotides agree with TRBD2. The ends lost 0 bases at V and 5 bases at J; junction bases unmatched: 6. Germline V gene lookup returns CDR1 MGHRA and CDR2 YSYEKL. The CDR3 is 15 amino acids. The DNA of the CDR3 is TGCGCCAGCAGCCAAGATCGGATTAGCGGGGAGACCCAGTACTTC. This sequence encodes CASSQDRISGETQYF.

The chain links TRBV4-2 to TRBJ1-2; possibly TRBD1 for D (5 bases). V lost 4 bases to trimming and J lost 8 bases, with 20 bases between them. This CDR3 has 15 residues. Germline V CDR1 and CDR2: LGHNA, YNFKEQ. The CDR3 spells CASSPKSGDSRGYTF. CDR3 sequence (DNA): TGTGCCAGCAGCCCCAAGTCGGGGGACTCCCGAGGCTACACCTTC.

The chain is built from TRBV2 and TRBJ2-7; 8 bases match TRBD2. Trimming at V came to 1 base and at J to 1 base, leaving 0 bases not matched to a gene. From germline, CDR1 is SNHLY and CDR2 FYNNEI. This CDR3 has 14 residues. In DNA, the CDR3 is TGTGCCAGCAGTGAAGGCGGGAGGTCCTACGAGCAGTACTTC. Translating it yields CASSEGGRSYEQYF.

This chain uses TRBV4-3 with TRBJ2-3; unclear D gene. Trimming cost V 2 bases and J 2 bases, with 5 bases left between them. There are 13 residues in the CDR3. Per germline, CDR1 LGHNA and CDR2 YSLEER. This CDR3 is CASSQTPTDTQYF. The DNA for the CDR3 is TGCGCCAGCAGCCAAACTCCCACAGATACGCAGTATTTT.

This clone was picked up a small number of times. This rearrangement joins TRBV19 to TRBJ1-1; 8 positions agree with TRBD1. This CDR3 has 13 residues. Losses at the gene ends were 6 bases for V and 11 bases for J; bases not matched to a gene: 11. CDR1 LNHDA and CDR2 SQIVND come from the germline V gene (reference sequence). Here the CDR3 reads CASRATGDLGAFF. The DNA of the CDR3 is TGTGCCAGTAGGGCGACAGGGGACTTGGGGGCTTTCTTT.

The genes are TRBV18 and TRBJ1-5; D is possibly TRBD1 (5 bases). Germline lookup yields CDR1 KGHSH and CDR2 LQKENI. V lost 3 bases to trimming and J lost 4 bases, with 10 bases between them. The CDR3 is made up of 14 amino acids. Here the CDR3 reads CASSPAGGNQPQHF. CDR3 nucleotide sequence: TGTGCCAGCTCACCGGCGGGGGGTAATCAGCCCCAGCATTTT.

A few counts support this clone. CDR3 coding DNA: TGCACCAGCAGCCGGACCGAGGGCACTGAAGCTTTCTTT. It specifies CTSSRTEGTEAFF. This sequence joins TRBV1 and TRBJ1-1. TRBV1 is listed as a pseudogene. This CDR3 has 13 amino acids.

The chain links TRBV4-1 to TRBJ2-2; TRBD1 might be the D (6 bases). CDR3 length equals 15 residues. From germline, CDR1 is MGHRA and CDR2 YSYEKL. V was cut by 3 bases and J by 8 bases, with 16 bases left in between. CDR3 DNA sequence: TGCGCCAGCAGCCAGGGCGTACAGGGTGCGGGGGAGCTGTTTTTT. Its translation: CASSQGVQGAGELFF.

J is TRBJ2-7 and V is TRBV2, with TRBD1 as a possible D gene (6 bases). The CDR3 loop spans 15 amino acids. CDR1 and CDR2 (germline): SNHLY, FYNNEI. Trimming removed 8 bases at V and 5 bases at J, with 22 bases between. The CDR3 coding sequence is TGTGCCAGCCAGATCGTTGGACAGCCTTACCACGAGCAGTACTTC. Its protein product is CASQIVGQPYHEQYF.

This clone was counted only a few times. The J gene is TRBJ1-1, the V gene TRBV15; no reliable D call. The CDR3 spans 15 residues. The V and J ends lost 0 bases and 3 bases respectively, with 11 bases between them. Germline values: CDR1 LNHNV, CDR2 YYDKDF (reference sequence). CDR3 coding DNA: TGTGCCACCAGCAGAGATCGGGGATCTCACACTGAAGCTTTCTTT. This codes for CATSRDRGSHTEAFF.